The clone carrying this T cell receptor (beta chain) was counted a few times. These data are taken from a study of blood T cell repertoires in COVID-19. Whole-study context: PBMCs, B-cell-depleted T cells, or T cells were the source of the cDNA or gDNA that made up the material.

Assay: immunoSEQ multiplex PCR; the TCRdb copy retains only in-frame clones and omits some. The data show 140,000 to 150,000 clones, 80% seen once. The sequencing sample was made of peripheral blood. The source is a man in his 60s with active or convalescent COVID-19.

CDR3: CASSWIPGQGSLEQYF. In DNA form, the CDR3 reads TGTGCCAGCAGCTGGATACCGGGACAGGGGAGCCTCGAGCAGTACTTC. The chain has TRBV5-4 and TRBJ2-7, with TRBD1 matching 10 bases. The trim removed 3 bases at V and 6 bases at J, leaving 12 bases unmatched. CDR3 length equals 16 residues. Per germline, CDR1 SGHNT and CDR2 YYREEE (reference sequence). The variable domain in full, with the rest retrieved from reference TRBV5-4 and TRBJ2-7, is ETGVTQSPTHLIKTRGQQVTLRCSSQSGHNTVSWYQQALGQGPQFIFQYYREEENGRGNFPPRFSGLQFPNYSSELNVNALELDDSALYLCASSWIPGQGSLEQYFGPGTRLTVT.